Each of the 21 T cell receptor beta chains below was sequenced from the same sample in a study of human T cells and chemical hapten exposure. TCRdb processed the RACE reads anew with MiXCR; each CDR3 protein has one entry. The sample records some 81,000 distinct CDR3 sequences, roughly 7.9% being singletons. This sample's time point: healthy volunteer bleed at 6 weeks. The study extracted total RNA from unfractionated whole blood. The sample consisted of whole blood. The receptor source for this set is a female donor in good health. Some clones in this sample may be carry-over from other donors' samples.

This clonotype was seen at least ten times. The chain has TRBV25-1 and TRBJ1-2; tentatively, D is TRBD1 (6 bases). The CDR3 consists of 15 residues. The ends were cut back, 5 bases at V and 7 bases at J, with 20 bases in the middle. CDR1 and CDR2 (germline): MGHDK, SYGVNS. CDR3 coding DNA: TGTGCCAGCAGTCATACTCTCACAGGGAACCTTGGCTACACCTTC. As protein: CASSHTLTGNLGYTF.

This clonotype was observed a handful of times. The chain carries TRBV5-1 and TRBJ2-2; perhaps TRBD2 as D (5 bases). This CDR3 has 14 residues. The germline V and J ends were trimmed by 3 bases and 0 bases, with 6 bases remaining between them. Germline CDR1 SGHRS, CDR2 YFSETQ. The CDR3 spells CASSWGANTGELFF. The CDR3 region has the DNA TGCGCCAGCAGCTGGGGAGCGAACACCGGGGAGCTGTTTTTT.

The table lists this clonotype with many counts. This chain connects TRBV7-2 to TRBJ1-3, with unresolved D. The V gene's germline CDR1 is SGHTA and CDR2 FQGNSA. The length of the CDR3 is 11 residues. V was clipped by 0 bases and J by 6 bases, with 0 bases between them. The CDR3 loop reads CASSLANTIYF. The CDR3 nucleotides read TGTGCCAGCAGCTTAGCAAACACCATATATTTT.

The rearrangement links TRBV27 to TRBJ1-2; no firm D call. V lost 11 bases to trimming and J lost 5 bases, with 18 bases between them. The CDR3 sequence is 13 residues long. Per germline, CDR1 MNHEY and CDR2 SMNVEV (reference sequence). The CDR3 DNA reads as TGTGCCGGCCGACCCGTGACTCGATATGGCTACACCTTC. This codes for CAGRPVTRYGYTF.

This clonotype was seen more than once but under ten times. The gene calls are TRBV3-1 and TRBJ1-1; 8 bases match TRBD1. Trimming cost V 2 bases and J 0 bases; bases outside gene matches: 5. There are 16 residues in the CDR3. Germline-derived CDR1 and CDR2 are LGHDT and YNNKEL (reference sequence). The CDR3 nucleotides are TGTGCCAGCAGCCAACGGACAGGGCTAATGAACACTGAAGCTTTCTTT. It translates to CASSQRTGLMNTEAFF.

This clonotype came up a few times. The V gene is TRBV5-4, the J gene TRBJ1-1, with 7 nucleotides matching TRBD1. Germline CDR1 and CDR2: SGHNT and YYREEE (reference sequence). Germline trimming cut 4 bases from V and 1 base from J; bases unmatched to any gene: 13. This CDR3 is built from 17 residues. The CDR3, as DNA: TGTGCCAGCAGCCCGACTAGGATGAGGACAGGGAACACTGAAGCTTTCTTT. Translated, it gives CASSPTRMRTGNTEAFF.

J is TRBJ2-3 and V is TRBV27; unclear D gene. CDR1 MNHEY and CDR2 SMNVEV come from the germline V gene (reference sequence). The V and J ends lost 11 bases and 1 base respectively, with 19 bases between them. This CDR3 is built from 15 residues. The CDR3 region is CALPVAGWCTDTQYF. The CDR3 DNA follows: TGTGCCCTCCCGGTTGCCGGGTGGTGCACAGATACGCAGTATTTT.

Ten or more counts support this clonotype. The chain joins TRBV4-3 to TRBJ1-5; possible D gene TRBD1, 6 bases. There are 15 residues in the CDR3. The ends were cut back, 3 bases at V and 6 bases at J, with 15 bases in the middle. CDR1 is LGHNA, CDR2 YSLEER, per germline. CDR3 region: CASSQHRGAGQPQHF. CDR3 sequence (DNA): TGCGCCAGCAGCCAGCACCGGGGGGCCGGTCAGCCCCAGCATTTT.

This clonotype has at least ten counts. This chain joins TRBV11-2 and TRBJ1-1; D ambiguous. The V and J ends lost 5 bases and 1 base respectively, with 11 bases between them. Germline CDR1 reads SGHAT; CDR2 reads FQNNGV. The CDR3 has 14 residues. The DNA for the CDR3 is TGTGCCAGCAGCACAGACAACAGGAACACTGAAGCTTTCTTT. Translated: CASSTDNRNTEAFF. The full variable domain, in which reference TRBV11-2 and TRBJ1-1 provide the parts outside the CDR3, is EAGVAQSPRYKIIEKRQSVAFWCNPISGHATLYWYQQILGQGPKLLIQFQNNGVVDDSQLPKDRFSAERLKGVDSTLKIQPAKLEDSAVYLCASSTDNRNTEAFFGQGTRLTVV.

This chain uses TRBV29-1 with TRBJ2-7; a possible D gene is TRBD1 (5 bases). Between the trimmed V and J ends, which lost 1 base and 0 bases, there was a span of 7 bases. In germline, CDR1 is SQVTM, CDR2 ANQGSEA. CDR3 size: 13 residues. The CDR3 protein is CSVEARDSYEQYF. In DNA, the CDR3 is TGCAGCGTTGAAGCCAGGGACTCCTACGAGCAGTACTTC.

This clonotype was counted ten times or more. The chain joins TRBV7-2 to TRBJ2-3; D call uncertain. Looked up from germline, CDR1 is SGHTA and CDR2 is FQGNSA. The CDR3 runs 13 residues. V was cut by 1 base and J by 5 bases, with 7 bases left in between. For the CDR3, the DNA is TGTGCCAGCAGCTTAGGGACCCTAGATACGCAGTATTTT. It yields the protein CASSLGTLDTQYF.

In this sample, this clonotype turned up a few times. This chain uses TRBV4-2 with TRBJ1-6, with no clear D. This CDR3 is built from 15 residues. Looked up from germline, CDR1 is LGHNA and CDR2 is YNFKEQ. Trimming removed 0 bases at V and 0 bases at J, with 3 bases between. CDR3 sequence (DNA): TGTGCCAGCAGCCAAGAAAGCTCCTATAATTCACCCCTCCACTTT. The encoded protein is CASSQESSYNSPLHF.

This clonotype was counted at least ten times. The chain combines TRBV20-1 with TRBJ2-3; no firm D call. The CDR3 has 12 residues. V was cut by 5 bases and J by 2 bases, with 8 bases left in between. Germline assignment: CDR1 DFQATT and CDR2 SNEGSKA (reference sequence). The CDR3 region is CSASVNTDTQYF. The DNA of the CDR3 is TGCAGTGCTTCCGTCAACACAGATACGCAGTATTTT.

V gene TRBV7-8 combines with J gene TRBJ2-3; tentatively, D is TRBD2 (6 bases). Looked up from germline, CDR1 is SGHVS and CDR2 is FQNEAQ. The V and J ends lost 2 bases and 2 bases respectively, with 11 bases between them. The CDR3 loop spans 15 amino acids. The DNA for the CDR3 is TGTGCCAGCAGCTTACGGGCGGGGTTCACAGATACGCAGTATTTT. Amino acid sequence: CASSLRAGFTDTQYF.

In its sample, this clonotype was seen many times. The gene calls are TRBV2 and TRBJ2-3; the match to TRBD1 covers 7 bases. The junction had 5 bases not matched to a gene; V was cut back by 5 bases and J by 0 bases. The CDR3 length is 15 residues. Germline V gene data show CDR1 as SNHLY and CDR2 as FYNNEI. The CDR3 is CASSLDRSSTDTQYF. The CDR3 DNA sequence: TGTGCCAGCAGTTTGGACAGGAGCAGCACAGATACGCAGTATTTT.

This sequence joins TRBV15 and TRBJ1-3; D not certain. This CDR3 region has 16 residues. Germline V CDR1 and CDR2: LNHNV, YYDKDF (reference sequence). Trimming took 5 bases from V and 1 from J, leaving 15 bases between them. DNA of the CDR3: TGTGCCACCAGCGCACCCCAGACAAGATCTGGAAACACCATATATTTT. Amino acids: CATSAPQTRSGNTIYF.

About this clonotype itself: A much larger clone sits a single nucleotide away, making a read error possible. V gene TRBV20-1 combines with J gene TRBJ1-1, with 10 bases fitting TRBD1. The CDR3 spans 15 residues. Germline-derived CDR1 and CDR2 are DFQATT and SNEGSKA (reference sequence). V lost 3 bases, J lost 6 bases, and 10 bases stayed unmatched. This CDR3 is CSASPEGTGVPEAFF. The CDR3 nucleotides are TGCAGTGCTAGTCCCGAAGGGACAGGGGTCCCTGAAGCTTTCTTT.

This clonotype was detected many times. The chain joins TRBV6-4 to TRBJ2-3, with 9 positions matching TRBD1. Germline loops: CDR1 MRHNA, CDR2 SNTAGT. Losses at the gene ends were 4 bases for V and 1 base for J; bases not matched to a gene: 0. This CDR3 has 14 amino acids. CDR3 nucleotide sequence: TGTGCCAGCAGTGGGACAGGGGGCACAGATACGCAGTATTTT. This translates into CASSGTGGTDTQYF.

The V and J genes are TRBV14 and TRBJ1-1; D possibly corresponds to TRBD1 (6 bases). The CDR3 loop spans 14 amino acids. Germline V gene sequence: CDR1 SGHDN, CDR2 FVKESK. V lost 0 bases, J lost 9 bases, and 14 bases lay in between. CDR3 protein: CASSQEGWTAQAFF. CDR3 nucleotides: TGTGCCAGCAGCCAAGAGGGGTGGACAGCTCAAGCTTTCTTT.

This clonotype turned up a few times. The chain has TRBV27 and TRBJ2-7; perhaps TRBD1 as D (7 bases). The CDR3 covers 14 residues. With 2 bases removed from V and 2 bases from J, the gap between germline ends came to 10 bases. CDR1 MNHEY and CDR2 SMNVEV come from the germline V gene (reference sequence). The CDR3 nucleotides read TGTGCCAGCAGTTTAGCCAGGGGGGCCTACGAGCAGTACTTC. Amino acids: CASSLARGAYEQYF.

This clonotype appeared many times. Here the CDR3 reads CSVVTGPEAFF. The CDR3 nucleotides are TGCAGCGTTGTGACCGGCCCTGAAGCTTTCTTT. The chain recombines TRBV29-1 with TRBJ1-1, with D hard to call. The CDR3 loop spans 11 amino acids. The germline V and J ends were trimmed by 4 bases and 6 bases, with 9 bases remaining between them. In germline, CDR1 is SQVTM, CDR2 ANQGSEA.